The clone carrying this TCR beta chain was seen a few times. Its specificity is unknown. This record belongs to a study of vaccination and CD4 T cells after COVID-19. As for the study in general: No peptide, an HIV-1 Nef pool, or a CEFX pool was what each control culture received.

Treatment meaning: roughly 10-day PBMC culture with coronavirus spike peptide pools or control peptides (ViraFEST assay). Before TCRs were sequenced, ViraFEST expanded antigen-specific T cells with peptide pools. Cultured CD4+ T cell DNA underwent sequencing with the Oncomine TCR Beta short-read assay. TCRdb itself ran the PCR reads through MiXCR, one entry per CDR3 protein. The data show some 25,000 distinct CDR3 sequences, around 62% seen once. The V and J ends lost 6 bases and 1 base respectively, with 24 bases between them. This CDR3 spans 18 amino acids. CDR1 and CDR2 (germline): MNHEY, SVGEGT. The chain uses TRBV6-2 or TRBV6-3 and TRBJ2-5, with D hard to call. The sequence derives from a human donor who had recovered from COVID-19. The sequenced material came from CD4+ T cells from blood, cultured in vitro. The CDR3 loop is CASSNLLGLGPSQETQYF. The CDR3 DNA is TGTGCCAGCAGCAACTTATTGGGGTTAGGACCAAGCCAAGAGACCCAGTACTTC.